The 11 T cell receptor beta chains given below trace back to one sample, sequenced in a study of cytotoxic CD8 clonotypes in ibrutinib-treated CLL. Only in-frame clones appear in the TCRdb table, and some are missing; sequencing was by immunoSEQ multiplex PCR. The sample has 150,000 or so clones, around three quarters seen once; the top ten hold 9.5% to 15%. Sequencing was performed on PBMCs, taken after 12 months of ibrutinib treatment. The receptor source for this set is a human donor with chronic lymphocytic leukemia.

The CDR3 sequence is CASSLGAQRTDTQYF. The DNA of the CDR3 is TGTGCCAGCAGCTTAGGTGCCCAGCGCACAGATACGCAGTATTTT. The chain has TRBV11-3 and TRBJ2-3, with D unresolved. V dropped 1 base and J dropped 1 base, with 9 bases sitting between them. Germline values: CDR1 SGHNT, CDR2 YENEEA. CDR3 size: 15 residues.

CDR3 protein: CASSLTRREQFF. The CDR3 DNA reads as TGTGCCAGCAGCTTAACTCGAAGGGAGCAGTTCTTC. This chain joins TRBV7-9 and TRBJ2-1; no clear D. Trimming pared 2 bases from V and 10 bases from J, leaving 9 bases between. The CDR3 length is 12 residues. Germline V gives CDR1 SEHNR, CDR2 FQNEAQ (reference sequence).

J is TRBJ2-2 and V is TRBV9, with D possibly TRBD1 on 6 matching bases. The CDR3 is 15 residues long. The V end was cut by 4 bases, the J end by 4 bases, with 14 bases between. Per the germline V gene, CDR1 is SGDLS and CDR2 is YYNGEE. The CDR3: CASSWGTGLTGELFF. The CDR3 DNA reads as TGTGCCAGCAGCTGGGGAACAGGGCTCACCGGGGAGCTGTTTTTT.

The chain links TRBV10-1 to TRBJ1-1, with 8 bases identical to TRBD1. This CDR3 comprises 12 residues. With 5 bases clipped from V and 4 bases from J, the junction kept 0 bases outside the gene matches. CDR1 is WNHNN, CDR2 SYGVQD, per germline (reference sequence). The CDR3 bases are TGCGCCAGCAGTACAGGGGGCACTGAAGCTTTCTTT. It is translated as CASSTGGTEAFF.

This sequence joins TRBV5-6 and TRBJ2-1; D possibly corresponds to TRBD1 (5 bases). Trimming stripped 4 bases from V and 12 bases from J, with 11 bases between. Germline V gene lookup returns CDR1 SGHDT and CDR2 YYEEEE. The CDR3 consists of 11 residues. The chain's CDR3 is CASSTGRLQFF. The CDR3 DNA sequence: TGTGCCAGCAGCACAGGACGTCTGCAGTTCTTC. Complete variable domain (other parts from reference TRBV5-6 and TRBJ2-1): DAGVTQSPTHLIKTRGQQVTLRCSPKSGHDTVSWYQQALGQGPQFIFQYYEEEERQRGNFPDRFSGHQFPNYSSELNVNALLLGDSALYLCASSTGRLQFFGPGTRLTVL.

The chain recombines TRBV5-1 with TRBJ2-7; 10 bases align to TRBD1. In germline, CDR1 is SGHRS, CDR2 YFSETQ. V was pared by 4 bases and J by 5 bases, with 9 bases of the junction left unmatched. This CDR3 is 15 amino acids long. Written as DNA, the CDR3 is TGCGCCAGCAGCGCGACAGGGGGCAATATCAACGAGCAGTACTTC. This sequence encodes CASSATGGNINEQYF.

In its sample, this clone was seen once. The chain employs TRBV28 and TRBJ2-7, with D hard to call. Germline CDR1 is MDHEN and CDR2 is SYDVKM. Trimming stripped 6 bases from V and 2 bases from J, with 8 bases between. The CDR3 has 12 residues. The CDR3, as DNA: TGTGCCAGCAGCATAATCACCTACGAGCAGTACTTC. This sequence encodes CASSIITYEQYF. The full variable domain, in which reference TRBV28 and TRBJ2-7 provide the parts outside the CDR3, is DVKVTQSSRYLVKRTGEKVFLECVQDMDHENMFWYRQDPGLGLRLIYFSYDVKMKEKGDIPEGYSVSREKKERFSLILESASTNQTSMYLCASSIITYEQYFGPGTRLTVT.

This clone was counted only a few times. The rearrangement uses TRBV7-8 and TRBJ1-2; 7 bases agree with TRBD1. J was trimmed by 4 bases and V by 5 bases; bases with no gene match: 1. The CDR3 sequence is 12 residues long. Germline lookup yields CDR1 SGHVS and CDR2 FQNEAQ. The CDR3 loop is CASSAGGYGYTF. CDR3 sequence (DNA): TGTGCCAGCAGCGCAGGGGGCTATGGCTACACCTTC.

The chain carries TRBV28 and TRBJ2-3; D assignment may be TRBD1 or TRBD2 (6 bases each). Per germline, CDR1 MDHEN and CDR2 SYDVKM. V shed 3 bases and J shed 6 bases, with 19 bases lying between them. CDR3 length: 16 amino acids. The CDR3, as DNA: TGTGCCAGCAGTTTTATTCTTCCGGGGGCTGGGGATACGCAGTATTTT. It codes for CASSFILPGAGDTQYF.

CDR3 loop: CASTWDRGLGGYTF. The CDR3 DNA reads as TGTGCCAGTACTTGGGACAGGGGGCTCGGAGGCTACACCTTC. The gene calls are TRBV19 and TRBJ1-2, with 12 bases aligning to TRBD1. In germline, CDR1 is LNHDA, CDR2 SQIVND (reference sequence). Trimming took 7 bases from V and 8 from J; bases not matched to a gene: 8. The CDR3 is 14 residues long.

V usage is TRBV19 and J usage is TRBJ2-5; 10 positions agree with TRBD2. Germline V gene sequence: CDR1 LNHDA, CDR2 SQIVND (reference sequence). V dropped 3 bases and J dropped 6; count of bases not matched to a gene: 10. The CDR3 is 16 amino acids. The CDR3 is CASSMVSSGSLKTQYF. The CDR3 bases are TGTGCCAGTAGTATGGTGTCTAGCGGGAGTTTGAAGACCCAGTACTTC.